This TCR beta chain comes out of a study of blood T cells in healthy people across ages. Healthy Caucasian individuals from Russia aged about 6 to 90 served as donors. Peripheral blood was drawn, approximately 9.4 milliliters per donor. Isolated per sample were at least 7 million PBMCs. The V end was cut by 7 bases, the J end by 2 bases, with 17 bases between. Germline V lookup: CDR1 SGDLS, CDR2 YYNGEE. There are 15 residues in the CDR3. For the second PCR, which ran for roughly 6 to 12 cycles, a sample-barcoded 5' primer and a J-beta primer mix were used. A 12-random-nucleotide template-switch adaptor tagged each cDNA molecule. MiXCR was run by TCRdb on the 5' RACE reads, yielding one entry per CDR3 protein. The sample lists around 690,000 distinct CDR3 sequences, approximately 50% occurring once.

This sequence joins TRBV9 and TRBJ2-3; no clear D. This clonotype was sampled from a man in his sixties in good health. Sequenced input: blood. CDR3 in DNA: TGTGCCAGCGGCCGGTGGACCCGAAACACAGATACGCAGTATTTT. Translated, it gives CASGRWTRNTDTQYF.